The entry below describes one T cell receptor beta chain. Its cognate antigen is unknown. Time point given: patch test 3, about 24 weeks after DPC sensitization. Noted treatment: therapeutic diphenylcyclopropenone sensitization with weekly scalp DPC. The CDR3 spans 15 residues. Germline V gene sequence: CDR1 SGHTA, CDR2 FQGTGA. V was shortened by 1 base and J by 0 bases, with 9 bases between the two germline ends. The entry originates in a study of human T cells and chemical hapten exposure. Findings and caveats of the study: Expanded TCR counts at PT1 were positively correlated with the patch test score.

MiXCR was run by TCRdb on the RACE reads, yielding one entry per CDR3 protein. The profile shows over 150,000 distinct CDR3 sequences, 28% of them singletons. Sequences were derived from whole blood, sampled in connection with sensitization to the hapten diphenylcyclopropenone (DPC). The chain links TRBV7-3 to TRBJ2-5; D gene unclear. This sequence was found in a woman younger than 30 with alopecia areata. Some clones in this sample may be carry-over from other donors' samples. The CDR3 here is CASSLRNTNQETQYF. The CDR3 nucleotides read TGTGCCAGCAGCTTAAGGAACACAAACCAAGAGACCCAGTACTTC.